Each of the 15 T cell receptor beta chains below was sequenced from the same sample in a study of blood T cell repertoires in COVID-19. TCRdb's table, derived via immunoSEQ multiplex PCR, lists solely in-frame clones and lacks some. Of 350,000 or so clones in the sample, more than 85% were seen once. Sequenced material: PBMCs or T cells enriched from blood (not recorded which). Every receptor here comes from a woman in her thirties who had recovered from COVID-19.

The chain is built from TRBV7-2 and TRBJ2-7; D perhaps matches TRBD2 (7 bases). The CDR3 sequence is 16 residues long. The V end lost 7 bases, the J end lost 0 bases, and 19 bases lay between the germline ends. CDR1 and CDR2 from the germline V gene are SGHTA and FQGNSA. CDR3 sequence reads: CASTPAGTSSSYEQYF. CDR3 in DNA: TGTGCCAGCACCCCAGCGGGGACATCAAGCTCCTACGAGCAGTACTTC.

V usage is TRBV5-1 and J usage is TRBJ2-1; TRBD1 matches 11 bases. Germline V gene lookup returns CDR1 SGHRS and CDR2 YFSETQ. The CDR3 has 15 residues. The V gene end was trimmed by 4 bases and the J gene end by 9 bases; junction bases not matched to a gene: 9. Here the CDR3 reads CASSPGQGGAGEQFF. As DNA, the CDR3 is TGCGCCAGCAGCCCGGGACAGGGGGGAGCAGGTGAGCAGTTCTTC. The whole variable domain, remainder taken from reference TRBV5-1 and TRBJ2-1, is KAGVTQTPRYLIKTRGQQVTLSCSPISGHRSVSWYQQTPGQGLQFLFEYFSETQRNKGNFPGRFSGRQFSNSRSEMNVSTLELGDSALYLCASSPGQGGAGEQFFGPGTRLTVL.

The chain combines TRBV10-3 with TRBJ2-5; TRBD2 matches at 15 bases. Germline V gene data show CDR1 as ENHRY and CDR2 as SYGVKD. The ends lost 4 bases at V and 1 base at J; junction bases unmatched: 4. This CDR3 comprises 17 residues. In nucleotides, the CDR3 is TGTGCCATCAGTGCCGGGACTAGCGGGGGGACCCAAGAGACCCAGTACTTC. Amino acids: CAISAGTSGGTQETQYF.

The J gene is TRBJ1-4, the V gene TRBV4-2, with D perhaps matching TRBD1 (6 bases). Trimming shortened V by 1 base and J by 8 bases, and 17 bases separated the two germline ends. This CDR3 is built from 16 residues. Germline values: CDR1 LGHNA, CDR2 YNFKEQ. This chain's CDR3 is CASSQAQTGNDEKLFF. CDR3 nucleotide sequence: TGTGCCAGCAGCCAAGCCCAAACAGGGAATGACGAAAAACTGTTTTTT.

The chain carries TRBV29-1 and TRBJ1-2; no clear D gene. The CDR3 runs 11 residues. Trimming cost V 0 bases and J 8 bases, with 7 bases left between them. The germline V gene encodes CDR1 SQVTM and CDR2 ANQGSEA. The CDR3 spells CSVEDRRGYTF. The CDR3 nucleotides are TGCAGCGTTGAAGACAGAAGAGGCTACACCTTC. Full variable domain (missing parts from reference TRBV29-1 and TRBJ1-2): SAVISQKPSRDICQRGTSLTIQCQVDSQVTMMFWYRQQPGQSLTLIATANQGSEATYESGFVIDKFPISRPNLTFSTLTVSNMSPEDSSIYLCSVEDRRGYTFGSGTRLTVV.

The gene calls are TRBV6-5 and TRBJ1-1; maybe TRBD1 (6 bases). V was cut by 0 bases and J by 7 bases, with 9 bases left in between. This CDR3 comprises 13 residues. Germline CDR1 MNHEY, CDR2 SVGAGI. The CDR3 sequence: CASSYSGQLEAFF. As DNA, the CDR3 is TGTGCCAGCAGTTACTCTGGACAGCTTGAAGCTTTCTTT.

This chain connects TRBV10-1 to TRBJ2-3; D call uncertain. Trimming shortened V by 3 bases and J by 0 bases, and 7 bases separated the two germline ends. The CDR3 runs to 14 residues. CDR1 and CDR2 from the germline V gene are WNHNN and SYGVQD (reference sequence). This CDR3 reads CASSDRGSTDTQYF. Written as DNA, the CDR3 is TGCGCCAGCAGTGACCGTGGCAGCACAGATACGCAGTATTTT.

This clone was picked up a small number of times. The gene calls are TRBV4-1 and TRBJ1-5; D perhaps matches TRBD1 (5 bases). This CDR3 is built from 16 residues. Trimming removed 1 base at V and 6 bases at J, with 16 bases between. Germline V gene lookup returns CDR1 MGHRA and CDR2 YSYEKL. The CDR3 nucleotides are TGCGCCAGCAGCCAAGGGGTCCTCTTGGGGGGTCAGCCCCAGCATTTT. This translates into CASSQGVLLGGQPQHF.

The chain employs TRBV15 and TRBJ2-7, with a tentative D call TRBD1 (5 bases). The CDR3 contains 14 residues. Germline V CDR1 and CDR2: LNHNV, YYDKDF (reference sequence). V lost 0 bases, J lost 8 bases, and 14 bases lay in between. Here the CDR3 reads CATSRDGSQGKQYF. The CDR3 coding sequence is TGTGCCACCAGCAGAGATGGGTCCCAGGGAAAGCAGTACTTC.

V and J are TRBV27 and TRBJ1-1; 8 bases line up with TRBD1. V trimming: 10 bases; J trimming: 0 bases; junction bases outside the gene matches: 13. CDR3 length equals 16 residues. Germline CDR1 and CDR2: MNHEY and SMNVEV (reference sequence). This CDR3 reads CATIGQGGYMNTEAFF. The CDR3 nucleotides read TGTGCCACCATTGGACAGGGCGGTTACATGAACACTGAAGCTTTCTTT.

This clone was seen more than once but under ten times. The rearrangement joins TRBV3-1 (or the pseudogene TRBV3-2) to TRBJ1-2; no reliable D call. This CDR3 spans 18 amino acids. The germline V gene encodes CDR1 LGHDT and CDR2 YNNKEL (reference sequence). Trimming cost V 4 bases and J 4 bases, with 25 bases left between them. The CDR3 coding sequence is TGTGCCAGCAGCCCCTACCCTCCAGAAACAACAGCCTCCTATGGCTACACCTTC. Amino acid sequence: CASSPYPPETTASYGYTF.

The chain joins TRBV15 to TRBJ1-2; D is uncertain. The CDR3 spans 15 residues. Germline V gene lookup returns CDR1 LNHNV and CDR2 YYDKDF (reference sequence). The V and J ends lost 0 bases and 4 bases respectively, with 12 bases between them. CDR3 amino acids: CATSREVTGTYGYTF. The CDR3 DNA is TGTGCCACCAGCAGAGAGGTGACGGGAACCTATGGCTACACCTTC.

About this clone: With only one base between it and a far larger clone, this is likely a read error. The rearrangement links TRBV14 to TRBJ2-2; the D is unclear. Trimming cost V 4 bases and J 1 base, with 7 bases left between them. Germline CDR1 reads SGHDN; CDR2 reads FVKESK. The CDR3 has 14 residues. For the CDR3, the DNA is TGTGCCAGCAGCCCCAGACAGAACACCGGGGAGCTGTTTTTT. This translates into CASSPRQNTGELFF.

The rearrangement links TRBV5-1 to TRBJ2-1; 8 bases are shared with TRBD2. V was pared by 0 bases and J by 0 bases, with 2 bases of the junction left unmatched. From germline, CDR1 is SGHRS and CDR2 YFSETQ. The CDR3 is 16 residues long. The CDR3 DNA follows: TGCGCCAGCAGCTTGGGAGCGGGGGCCTCCTACAATGAGCAGTTCTTC. This translates into CASSLGAGASYNEQFF.

This clone was seen at least ten times. The chain recombines TRBV24-1 with TRBJ2-7; D possibly corresponds to TRBD1 (5 bases). CDR3 length: 11 residues. Trimming removed 6 bases at V and 3 bases at J, with 5 bases between. CDR1 KGHDR and CDR2 SFDVKD come from the germline V gene. The CDR3 region has the DNA TGTGCCACCAGTCAGGGCTACGAGCAGTACTTC. This codes for CATSQGYEQYF.